This T cell receptor (beta chain) was obtained from a study of T-cell reconstitution after alpha-beta-depleted transplantation in children. The study's findings and limits: Some patients showed high day-60 TCRbeta diversity, which derived from surviving recipient T cells and thymic progenitors. Once a year had passed after transplant, T-cell counts and diversity came mostly from newly produced T cells. About two months after transplant, alpha-beta T cells reportedly came from several hundred expanded graft clones.

Unique molecular identifiers tagged the TCRbeta library. Each CDR3 protein gets one entry after TCRdb re-called the PCR reads with MiXCR. The data show about 280,000 distinct CDR3 sequences, 11% seen once. Concerning this clonotype: Its antigen is still unknown.

The germline V and J ends were trimmed by 6 bases and 5 bases, with 16 bases remaining between them. CDR1 and CDR2 from the germline V gene are KGHSH and LQKENI. This CDR3 is built from 14 residues. This chain links TRBV18 with TRBJ1-1; weak D call: TRBD1 (5 bases). The sample consisted of peripheral blood, taken 180 days after TCRalphabeta/CD19-depleted stem cell transplant. The receptor was isolated from a male patient under 10 years old who had a stem cell transplant for chronic granulomatous disease, so the T cells may come from the graft donor. The CDR3 loop is CASSSARGRTEAFF. CDR3 coding DNA: TGTGCCAGCTCGTCCGCGAGGGGAAGGACTGAAGCTTTCTTT.